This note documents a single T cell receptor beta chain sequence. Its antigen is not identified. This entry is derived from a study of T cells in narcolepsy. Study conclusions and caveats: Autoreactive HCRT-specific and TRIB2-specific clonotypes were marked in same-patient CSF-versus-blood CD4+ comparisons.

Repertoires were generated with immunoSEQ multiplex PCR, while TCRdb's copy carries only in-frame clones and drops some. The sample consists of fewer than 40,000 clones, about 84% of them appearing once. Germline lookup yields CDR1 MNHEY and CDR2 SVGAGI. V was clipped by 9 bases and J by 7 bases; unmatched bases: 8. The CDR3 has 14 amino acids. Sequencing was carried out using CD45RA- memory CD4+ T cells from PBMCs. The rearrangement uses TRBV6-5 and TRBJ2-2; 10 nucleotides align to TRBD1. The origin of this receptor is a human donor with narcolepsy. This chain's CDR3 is CASNRDRGYGELFF. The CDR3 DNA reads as TGTGCCAGTAACCGGGACAGGGGTTACGGGGAGCTGTTTTTT.